The present TCR beta chain was sequenced within a study of shared clonotypes between healthy human individuals. General observations from the study: Lower generation probabilities were found for non-shared clonotypes than for those shared by all four donors. Naive subsets usually exceeded memory subsets in estimated richness.

Assay: immunoSEQ multiplex PCR; the TCRdb copy retains only in-frame clones and omits some. The table includes about 2.4 million clones, over 85% detected once. To note about this clone: Its target is not known.

Per the germline V gene, CDR1 is SGHTA and CDR2 is FQGNSA. Between the trimmed V and J ends, which lost 1 base and 4 bases, there was a span of 8 bases. The CDR3 sequence is 13 residues long. V is TRBV7-2 and J is TRBJ2-7; a weak D match, TRBD1 (5 bases). The sample consisted of naive CD4+ T cells from PBMCs. Described subset: CD45RA+ positively selected. The sequence derives from a man in his late teens or twenties in good health. Some clones in this sample may be carry-over from other donors' samples. As DNA, the CDR3 is TGTGCCAGCAGCTTAGTACAGGCGTACGAGCAGTACTTC. Translated: CASSLVQAYEQYF.